This T cell receptor beta chain appears in the sequencing data of a study of blood T cell repertoires in COVID-19. The overall study: COVID-19 samples collected from the United States, Italy and Spain covered acute and convalescent phases. PBMCs, B-cell-depleted T cells, or T cells were the source of the cDNA or gDNA that made up the material.

Per the original methods: Cell counts per sample came from amplifying reference gene primers. The table came from immunoSEQ multiplex PCR; TCRdb's copy has only in-frame clones and leaves some out. V, J and clone size reflect that table, while D and trimming were determined from the DNA. The table lists under 250,000 clones, 84% of them singletons, with under 4.5% in the top ten. The germline gives CDR1 SEHNR, CDR2 FQNEAQ (reference sequence). This CDR3 has 14 residues. V was trimmed by 3 bases and J by 9 bases, leaving 15 bases between them. This chain uses TRBV7-9 with TRBJ2-1; D gene ambiguous. Sequenced input: peripheral blood. This receptor was obtained from a man over 45 with acute or convalescent COVID-19. CDR3 sequence reads: CASSFTTPTVEQFF. DNA of the CDR3: TGTGCCAGCAGCTTCACTACGCCGACTGTTGAGCAGTTCTTC. The variable domain in full, completed from reference TRBV7-9 and TRBJ2-1, reads DTGVSQNPRHKITKRGQNVTFRCDPISEHNRLYWYRQTLGQGPEFLTYFQNEAQLEKSRLLSDRFSAERPKGSFSTLEIQRTEQGDSAMYLCASSFTTPTVEQFFGPGTRLTVL.